This is a list of T cell receptor beta chains from one sample in a study of blood T cell repertoires in COVID-19. Data came from immunoSEQ multiplex PCR; TCRdb stores just in-frame clones and leaves some out. The table has 180,000 or so clones, 78% seen once. The material sequenced was peripheral blood. The receptors originated from a woman older than 75 with active or convalescent COVID-19. CDR3s include the opening cysteine and the closing phenylalanine or tryptophan. The D gene is left open where the match is weak. Rows may omit the clone size; those that give it use once, few, many or a size class.

v_gene	j_gene	d_gene	abundance	CDR3aa	CDR3nt
TRBV5-1	TRBJ2-1	TRBD2	few	CASSLDGRSSYNEQFF	TGCGCCAGCAGCTTGGACGGGAGGAGCTCCTACAATGAGCAGTTCTTC
TRBV24-1	TRBJ1-1	NA	few	CATSDFGPTEAFF	TGTGCCACCAGTGATTTTGGGCCCACTGAAGCTTTCTTT
TRBV15	TRBJ2-7	NA	NA	CATSRASLLDEQYF	TGTGCCACCAGCAGAGCCTCCCTATTGGACGAGCAGTACTTC
TRBV5-1	TRBJ2-5	NA	NA	CASSVEWPKETQYF	TGCGCCAGCAGCGTGGAATGGCCGAAAGAGACCCAGTACTTC
TRBV15	TRBJ1-4	NA	NA	CATSRGHRVASTNEKLFF	TGTGCCACCAGCAGAGGACACAGGGTAGCCTCGACTAATGAAAAACTGTTTTTT
TRBV20-1	TRBJ1-5	TRBD1	NA	CSASQGVRPQHF	TGCAGTGCTAGTCAGGGGGTAAGGCCCCAGCATTTT
TRBV21-1	TRBJ2-2	NA	NA	CASSKASSGLGLTQITGELFF	TGTGCCAGCAGCAAAGCGAGCTCAGGGCTAGGGCTCACGCAAATCACCGGGGAGCTGTTTTTT
TRBV30	TRBJ1-5	NA	few	CAWSGQGMYQPQHF	TGTGCCTGGAGTGGGCAGGGGATGTATCAGCCCCAGCATTTT
TRBV3-1/TRBV3-2	TRBJ2-3	TRBD2	NA	CASSQGTVFGGGRSDTQYF	TGTGCCAGCAGCCAAGGAACCGTTTTCGGGGGGGGGCGGTCAGATACGCAGTATTTT
TRBV10-3	TRBJ2-3	TRBD1	few	CAISESTGGLIDTQYF	TGTGCCATCAGTGAGTCGACAGGGGGACTAATAGATACGCAGTATTTT
TRBV4-3	TRBJ2-1	TRBD2	few	CASSPAGVSYNEQFF	TGCGCCAGCAGCCCCGCGGGGGTCTCCTACAATGAGCAGTTCTTC
TRBV7-3	TRBJ1-1	NA	NA	CASSFSQGTEAFF	TGTGCCAGCAGTTTCTCACAGGGAACTGAAGCTTTCTTT
TRBV2	TRBJ2-5	NA	few	CASVDRETQYF	TGTGCCAGCGTTGATCGGGAGACCCAGTACTTC
TRBV6-6	TRBJ1-6	NA	once	CASKTQGSRSSPLHF	TGTGCCAGCAAGACACAGGGATCTAGGTCTTCACCCCTCCACTTT
TRBV7-2	TRBJ1-1	TRBD1	NA	CASSPSGQSNTEAFF	TGTGCCAGCAGCCCCTCGGGACAGTCAAACACTGAAGCTTTCTTT
TRBV5-5	TRBJ2-5	NA	once	CASSTGQQETQYF	TGTGCCAGCAGCACCGGACAGCAAGAGACCCAGTACTTC
TRBV7-2	TRBJ2-1	TRBD2	NA	CASSPRGLAGGPYNEQFF	TGTGCCAGCAGCCCCAGAGGACTAGCGGGGGGTCCCTACAATGAGCAGTTCTTC
TRBV7-2	TRBJ1-2	NA	NA	CASSYLEVYGYTF	TGTGCCAGCAGTTACTTGGAGGTCTATGGCTACACCTTC
TRBV4-2	TRBJ1-2	NA	NA	CASSRGQSSNYGYTF	TGTGCCAGCAGCCGAGGACAGTCCTCCAACTATGGCTACACCTTC
TRBV15	TRBJ1-3	TRBD1	NA	CATSRDYTQGTGNTIYF	TGTGCCACCAGCAGAGATTATACACAGGGGACCGGAAACACCATATATTTT
TRBV7-6	TRBJ2-3	TRBD1	NA	CASSLWTGGTDTQYF	TGTGCCAGCAGCCTCTGGACAGGGGGGACAGATACGCAGTATTTT
TRBV11-3	TRBJ2-2	NA	NA	CASSRTEGVGELFF	TGTGCCAGCAGCCGGACAGAGGGAGTCGGGGAGCTGTTTTTT
TRBV24-1	TRBJ2-1	TRBD1	NA	CATSDHRQGWGSRYNEQFF	TGTGCCACCAGTGATCACCGACAGGGGTGGGGCTCGAGGTACAATGAGCAGTTCTTC
TRBV28	TRBJ1-3	TRBD1	NA	CASSLGGGFGGNTIYF	TGTGCCAGCAGCTTAGGGGGCGGTTTTGGAGGAAACACCATATATTTT
TRBV5-4	TRBJ2-7	TRBD2	few	CASAWAGGPLEQYF	TGTGCCAGCGCCTGGGCGGGGGGCCCCCTGGAGCAGTACTTC
TRBV5-1	TRBJ2-7	NA	NA	CASSPGSYEQYF	TGCGCCAGCAGCCCAGGGTCCTACGAGCAGTACTTC
TRBV6-2/TRBV6-3	TRBJ2-7	NA	NA	CASSYLTVSEQYF	TGTGCCAGCAGTTACCTAACAGTAAGCGAGCAGTACTTC
TRBV4-1	TRBJ1-1	TRBD1	few	CASSHDILQGATEAFF	TGCGCCAGCAGCCATGACATCCTACAGGGGGCCACTGAAGCTTTCTTT
TRBV5-5	TRBJ1-2	TRBD1	once	CASSSLTGLTYGYTF	TGTGCCAGCAGCTCCTTGACAGGGCTCACCTATGGCTACACCTTC
TRBV6-5	TRBJ2-5	NA	NA	CASSPHARETQYF	TGTGCCAGCAGCCCCCATGCGCGAGAGACCCAGTACTTC
TRBV20-1	TRBJ2-3	TRBD2	NA	CSASDSGGAPDTQYF	TGCAGTGCTAGTGACAGCGGGGGGGCCCCAGATACGCAGTATTTT